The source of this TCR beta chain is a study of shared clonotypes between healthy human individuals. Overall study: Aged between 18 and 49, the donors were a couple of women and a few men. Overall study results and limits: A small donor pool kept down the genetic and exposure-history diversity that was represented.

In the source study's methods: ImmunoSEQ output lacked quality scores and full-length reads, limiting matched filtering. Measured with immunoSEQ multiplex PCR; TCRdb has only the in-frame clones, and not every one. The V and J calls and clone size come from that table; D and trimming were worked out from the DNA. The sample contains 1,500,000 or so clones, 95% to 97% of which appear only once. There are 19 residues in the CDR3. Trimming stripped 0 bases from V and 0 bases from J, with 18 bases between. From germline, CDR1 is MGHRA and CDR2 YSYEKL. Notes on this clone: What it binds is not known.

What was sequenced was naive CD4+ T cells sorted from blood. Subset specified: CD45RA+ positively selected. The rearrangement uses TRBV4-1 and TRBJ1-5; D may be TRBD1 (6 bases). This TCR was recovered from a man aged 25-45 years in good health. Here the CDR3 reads CASSQDLGAGGLSNQPQHF. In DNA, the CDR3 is TGCGCCAGCAGCCAAGATCTAGGGGCTGGGGGGCTTAGCAATCAGCCCCAGCATTTT.